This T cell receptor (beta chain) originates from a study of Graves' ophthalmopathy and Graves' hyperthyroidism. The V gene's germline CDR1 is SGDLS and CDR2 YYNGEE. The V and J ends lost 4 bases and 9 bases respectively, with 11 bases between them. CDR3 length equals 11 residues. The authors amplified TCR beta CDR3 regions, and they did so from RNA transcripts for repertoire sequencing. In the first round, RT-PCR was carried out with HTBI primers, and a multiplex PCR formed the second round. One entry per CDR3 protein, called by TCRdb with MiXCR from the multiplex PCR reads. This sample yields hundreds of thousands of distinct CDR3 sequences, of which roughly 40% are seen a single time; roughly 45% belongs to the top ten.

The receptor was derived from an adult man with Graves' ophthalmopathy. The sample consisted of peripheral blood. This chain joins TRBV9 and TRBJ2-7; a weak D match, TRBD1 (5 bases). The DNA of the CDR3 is TGTGCCAGCAGCCAAGCAGGGTCGCAGTACTTC. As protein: CASSQAGSQYF.